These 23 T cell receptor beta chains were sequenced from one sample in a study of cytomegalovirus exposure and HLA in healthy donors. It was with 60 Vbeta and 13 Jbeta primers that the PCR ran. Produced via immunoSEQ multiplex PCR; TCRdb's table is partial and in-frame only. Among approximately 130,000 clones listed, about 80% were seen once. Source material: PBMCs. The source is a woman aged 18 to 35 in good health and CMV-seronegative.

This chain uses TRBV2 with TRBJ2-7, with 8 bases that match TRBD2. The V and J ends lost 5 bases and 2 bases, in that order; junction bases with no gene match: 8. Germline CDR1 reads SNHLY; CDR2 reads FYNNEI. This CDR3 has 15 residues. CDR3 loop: CASSPFAGLAYEQYF. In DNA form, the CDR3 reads TGTGCCAGCAGTCCTTTCGCGGGACTAGCCTACGAGCAGTACTTC. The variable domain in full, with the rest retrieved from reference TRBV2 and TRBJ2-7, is EPEVTQTPSHQVTQMGQEVILRCVPISNHLYFYWYRQILGQKVEFLVSFYNNEISEKSEIFDDQFSVERPDGSNFTLKIRSTKLEDSAMYFCASSPFAGLAYEQYFGPGTRLTVT.

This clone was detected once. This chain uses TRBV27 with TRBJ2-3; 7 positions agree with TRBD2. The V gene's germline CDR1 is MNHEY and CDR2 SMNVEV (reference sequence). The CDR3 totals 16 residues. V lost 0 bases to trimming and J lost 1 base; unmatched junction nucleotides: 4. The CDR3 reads CASSLSLAARTDTQYF. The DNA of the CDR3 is TGTGCCAGCAGTTTATCGCTAGCGGCCCGCACAGATACGCAGTATTTT.

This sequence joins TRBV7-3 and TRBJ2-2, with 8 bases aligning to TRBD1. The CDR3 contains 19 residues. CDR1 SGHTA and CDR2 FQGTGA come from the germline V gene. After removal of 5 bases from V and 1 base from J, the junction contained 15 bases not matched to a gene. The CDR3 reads CASSPRTGTPILNTGELFF. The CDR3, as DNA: TGTGCCAGCAGCCCACGGACAGGGACTCCCATACTGAACACCGGGGAGCTGTTTTTT.

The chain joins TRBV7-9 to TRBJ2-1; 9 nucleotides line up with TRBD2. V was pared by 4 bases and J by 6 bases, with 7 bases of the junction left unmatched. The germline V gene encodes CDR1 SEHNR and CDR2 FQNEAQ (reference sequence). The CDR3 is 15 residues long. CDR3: CASSSGTSMGNEQFF. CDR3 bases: TGTGCCAGCAGCTCCGGGACTAGCATGGGCAATGAGCAGTTCTTC.

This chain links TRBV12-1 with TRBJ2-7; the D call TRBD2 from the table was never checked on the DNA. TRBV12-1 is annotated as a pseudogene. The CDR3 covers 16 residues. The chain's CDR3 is CASKQSGRSRSYEQYF. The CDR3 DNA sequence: TGTGCCAGCAAGCAGAGCGGGAGGTCCCGCTCCTACGAGCAGTACTTC.

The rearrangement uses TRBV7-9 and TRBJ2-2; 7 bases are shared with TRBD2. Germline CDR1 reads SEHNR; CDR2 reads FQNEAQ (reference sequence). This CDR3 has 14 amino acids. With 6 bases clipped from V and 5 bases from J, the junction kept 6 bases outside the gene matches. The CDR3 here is CASRSSGRTGELFF. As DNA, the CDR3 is TGTGCCAGCAGGTCTAGCGGTAGAACCGGGGAGCTGTTTTTT.

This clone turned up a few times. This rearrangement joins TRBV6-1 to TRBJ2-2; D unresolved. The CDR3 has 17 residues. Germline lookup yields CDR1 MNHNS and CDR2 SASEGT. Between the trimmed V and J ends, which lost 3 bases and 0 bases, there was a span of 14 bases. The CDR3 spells CASSDPWRLANTGELFF. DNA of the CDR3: TGTGCCAGCAGTGATCCCTGGAGACTTGCGAACACCGGGGAGCTGTTTTTT.

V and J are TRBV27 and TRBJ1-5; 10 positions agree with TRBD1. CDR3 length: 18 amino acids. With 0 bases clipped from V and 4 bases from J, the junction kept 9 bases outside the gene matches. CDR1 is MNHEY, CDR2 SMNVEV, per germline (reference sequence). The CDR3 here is CASSLSGTGALGNQPQHF. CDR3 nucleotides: TGTGCCAGCAGTTTATCGGGGACAGGGGCTTTGGGAAATCAGCCCCAGCATTTT.

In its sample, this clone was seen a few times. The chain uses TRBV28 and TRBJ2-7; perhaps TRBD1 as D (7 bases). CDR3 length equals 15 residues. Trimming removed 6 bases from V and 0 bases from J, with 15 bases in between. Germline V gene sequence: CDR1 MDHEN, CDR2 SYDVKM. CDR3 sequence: CASRPGGTSSYEQYF. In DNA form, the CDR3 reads TGTGCCAGCAGGCCAGGGGGGACGAGCTCCTACGAGCAGTACTTC.

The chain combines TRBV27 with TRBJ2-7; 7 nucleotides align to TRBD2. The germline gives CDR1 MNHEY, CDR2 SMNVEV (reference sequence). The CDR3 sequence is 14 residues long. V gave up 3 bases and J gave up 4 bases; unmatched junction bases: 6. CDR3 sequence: CASSFRGEWYEQYF. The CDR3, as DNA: TGTGCCAGCAGTTTTCGGGGGGAGTGGTACGAGCAGTACTTC.

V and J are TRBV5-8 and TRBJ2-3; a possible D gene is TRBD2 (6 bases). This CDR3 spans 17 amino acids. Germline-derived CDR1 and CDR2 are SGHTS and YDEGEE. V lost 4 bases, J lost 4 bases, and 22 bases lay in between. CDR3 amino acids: CASSPGLTVEGADTQYF. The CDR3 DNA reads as TGTGCCAGCAGCCCGGGACTTACAGTAGAGGGAGCAGATACGCAGTATTTT.

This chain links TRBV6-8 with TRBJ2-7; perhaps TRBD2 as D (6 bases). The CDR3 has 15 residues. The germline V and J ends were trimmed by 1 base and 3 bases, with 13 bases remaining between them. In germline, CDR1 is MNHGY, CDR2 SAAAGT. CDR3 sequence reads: CASSYCGMVRYEQYF. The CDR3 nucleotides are TGTGCCAGCAGTTACTGCGGGATGGTTCGCTACGAGCAGTACTTC.

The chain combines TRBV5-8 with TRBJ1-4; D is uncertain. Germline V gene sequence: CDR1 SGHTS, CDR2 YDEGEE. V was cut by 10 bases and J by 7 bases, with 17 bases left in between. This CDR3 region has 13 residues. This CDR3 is CASADRRGEKLFF. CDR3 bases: TGTGCCTCCGCCGATAGAAGAGGTGAAAAACTGTTTTTT.

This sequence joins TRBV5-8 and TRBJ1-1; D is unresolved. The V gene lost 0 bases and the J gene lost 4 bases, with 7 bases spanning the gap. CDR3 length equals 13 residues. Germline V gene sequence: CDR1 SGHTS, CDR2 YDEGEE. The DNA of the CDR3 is TGTGCCAGCAGCTTGGCCGAGGTCACTGAAGCTTTCTTT. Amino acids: CASSLAEVTEAFF.

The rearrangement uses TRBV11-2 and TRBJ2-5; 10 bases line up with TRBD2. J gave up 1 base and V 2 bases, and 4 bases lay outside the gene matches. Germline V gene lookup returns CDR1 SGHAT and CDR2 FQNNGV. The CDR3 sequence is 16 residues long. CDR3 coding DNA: TGTGCCAGCAGCTTATGGGCTAGCGGGGGCCAAGAGACCCAGTACTTC. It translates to CASSLWASGGQETQYF.

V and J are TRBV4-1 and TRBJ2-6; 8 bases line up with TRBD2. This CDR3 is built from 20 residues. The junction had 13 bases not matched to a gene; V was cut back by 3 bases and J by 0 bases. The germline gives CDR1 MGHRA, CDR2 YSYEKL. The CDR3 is CASSHQVFSGGHSGANVLTF. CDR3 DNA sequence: TGCGCCAGCAGCCACCAAGTTTTCAGCGGGGGCCACTCTGGGGCCAACGTCCTGACTTTC.

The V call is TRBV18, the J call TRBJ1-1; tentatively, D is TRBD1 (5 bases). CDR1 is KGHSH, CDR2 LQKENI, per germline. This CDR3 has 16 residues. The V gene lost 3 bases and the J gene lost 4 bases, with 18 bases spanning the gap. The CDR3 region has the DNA TGTGCCAGCTCACCTAGTATGTGGGGGGGTGGCACTGAAGCTTTCTTT. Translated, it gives CASSPSMWGGGTEAFF.

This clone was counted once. Written as DNA, the CDR3 is TGTGCCAGCAGCTTGGCTAGCGGATCCTACAATGAGCAGTTCTTC. This sequence encodes CASSLASGSYNEQFF. The rearrangement uses TRBV11-2 and TRBJ2-1; 7 nucleotides align to TRBD2. CDR3 length: 15 residues. The V segment lost 3 bases and the J segment 1 base; nucleotides outside the gene matches: 3. Germline assignment: CDR1 SGHAT and CDR2 FQNNGV.

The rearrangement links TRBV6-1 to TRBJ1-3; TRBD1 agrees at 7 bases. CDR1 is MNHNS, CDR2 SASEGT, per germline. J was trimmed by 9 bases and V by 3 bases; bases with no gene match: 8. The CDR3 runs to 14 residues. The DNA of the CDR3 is TGTGCCAGCAGTGAGTCTCCCCAGGGGGTCACCATATATTTT. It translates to CASSESPQGVTIYF.

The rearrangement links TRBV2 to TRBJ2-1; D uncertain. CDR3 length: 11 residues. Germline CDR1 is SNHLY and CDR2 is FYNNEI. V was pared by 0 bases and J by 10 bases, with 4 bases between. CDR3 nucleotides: TGTGCCAGCAGTGAAGCACACGAGCAGTTCTTC. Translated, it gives CASSEAHEQFF.

In DNA form, the CDR3 reads TGTGCCACCAGCAGAGACAGGGGCAATTCACCCCTCCACTTT. It is translated as CATSRDRGNSPLHF. The chain joins TRBV15 to TRBJ1-6; tentatively, D is TRBD1 (6 bases). The CDR3 extends over 14 amino acids. The V gene's germline CDR1 is LNHNV and CDR2 YYDKDF (reference sequence). The V end lost 0 bases, the J end lost 7 bases, and 7 bases lay between the germline ends.

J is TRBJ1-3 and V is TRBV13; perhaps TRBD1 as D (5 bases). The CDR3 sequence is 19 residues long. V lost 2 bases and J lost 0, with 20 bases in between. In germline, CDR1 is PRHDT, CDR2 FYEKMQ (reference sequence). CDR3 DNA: TGTGCCAGCAGCTTATTCGGCGGGGTTGGGACCGACTCTGGAAACACCATATATTTT. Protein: CASSLFGGVGTDSGNTIYF.

CDR3 sequence reads: CASRAGGTGANVLTF. DNA for the CDR3: TGTGCCAGTAGGGCAGGTGGAACTGGGGCCAACGTCCTGACTTTC. This chain links TRBV19 with TRBJ2-6, with no clear D. The length of the CDR3 is 15 residues. Trimming took off 6 bases at V and 2 bases at J, with 11 bases between the two ends. Per the germline V gene, CDR1 is LNHDA and CDR2 is SQIVND (reference sequence).